The next 28 T cell receptor beta chains were all read from a single sample in a study of T cells in Graves' hyperthyroidism and ophthalmopathy. Amplification targeted TCR beta CDR3 regions from RNA transcripts. Initially, a first-round RT-PCR of the TCR CDR3 employed the HTBI primer set. TCRdb reanalysed the multiplex PCR reads using MiXCR and keeps one entry per CDR3 protein. The sample yields some 350,000 distinct CDR3 sequences, roughly 15% seen once. Sequenced material: blood. Receptors originate from a woman in her fifties or sixties with Graves' ophthalmopathy.

The rearrangement links TRBV12-5 to TRBJ1-2; D ambiguous. The germline CDR1 and CDR2 sequences are LGHNT and FRNRAP. V shed 6 bases and J shed 14 bases, with 22 bases lying between them. This CDR3 has 13 amino acids. DNA for the CDR3: TGTGCTAGTGGGGTTCCAGGAGTGGGTCCTTGGACCTTC. It is translated as CASGVPGVGPWTF.

This clonotype was seen many times. J is TRBJ2-7 and V is TRBV6-1, with TRBD1 matching over 8 bases. The CDR3 consists of 13 residues. Germline V CDR1 and CDR2: MNHNS, SASEGT. V shed 6 bases and J 3 bases; nucleotides not matched to a gene: 4. This chain's CDR3 is CASRADRDYEQYF. As DNA, the CDR3 is TGTGCCAGCAGGGCGGACAGGGACTACGAGCAGTACTTC.

This clonotype was picked up many times. This chain joins TRBV12-3 or TRBV12-4 and TRBJ1-3; possibly TRBD1 for D (6 bases). With 8 bases removed from V and 1 base from J, the gap between germline ends came to 15 bases. CDR3 length: 15 residues. CDR3 bases: TGTGCCAGCGGGGGACACGTTCGATCTGGAAACACCATATATTTT. This encodes CASGGHVRSGNTIYF.

The V and J genes are TRBV6-1 and TRBJ2-7; D is undetermined. Germline assignment: CDR1 MNHNS and CDR2 SASEGT. This CDR3 has 15 amino acids. Trimming took 6 bases from V and 2 from J, leaving 17 bases between them. The CDR3 reads CASSRPGDSAYEQYF. The CDR3 region has the DNA TGTGCCAGCAGCCGTCCCGGCGACTCCGCCTACGAGCAGTACTTC.

This clonotype appeared many times. The gene calls are TRBV5-1 and TRBJ1-1; possibly TRBD1 for D (6 bases). The germline gives CDR1 SGHRS, CDR2 YFSETQ. With 4 bases removed from V and 4 bases from J, the gap between germline ends came to 14 bases. This CDR3 comprises 14 residues. This CDR3 is CASSQITGTTEAFF. The CDR3 nucleotides are TGCGCCAGCAGCCAAATAACAGGGACCACTGAAGCTTTCTTT.

This clonotype was recorded many times. This chain links TRBV28 with TRBJ2-7; D is unclear. This CDR3 has 13 residues. From germline, CDR1 is MDHEN and CDR2 SYDVKM. Trimming cost V 3 bases and J 2 bases, with 8 bases left between them. The CDR3 coding sequence is TGTGCCAGCAGTTTCAACCGACCCTACGAGCAGTACTTC. It specifies CASSFNRPYEQYF.

Comment on this clonotype: A much larger clonotype is one base distant, so this may be a read error. The chain combines TRBV20-1 with TRBJ2-7, with TRBD2 identical over 15 bases. The CDR3 length is 15 residues. In germline, CDR1 is DFQATT, CDR2 SNEGSKA (reference sequence). CDR3 amino acids: CSAGLAGGNYYEQHF. The CDR3 bases are TGCAGTGCTGGACTAGCGGGGGGGAACTACTACGAGCAGCACTTC.

Here the CDR3 DNA reads TGTGCCAGCAATCTAGCGGGAGGCCCCGGGGAGCTGTTTTTT. Protein: CASNLAGGPGELFF. This chain links TRBV28 with TRBJ2-2, with 11 bases that match TRBD2. Looked up from germline, CDR1 is MDHEN and CDR2 is SYDVKM. With V trimmed by 7 bases and J by 6 bases, 4 bases remained unmatched. The CDR3 length is 14 residues.

At least ten counts were recorded for this clonotype. The V and J genes are TRBV27 and TRBJ2-7, with D perhaps matching TRBD1 or TRBD2 (5 bases each). This CDR3 is 15 amino acids long. The V gene's germline CDR1 is MNHEY and CDR2 SMNVEV (reference sequence). Trimming stripped 5 bases from V and 6 bases from J, with 20 bases between. This CDR3 reads CASSPRDPRATEQYF. The CDR3 DNA sequence: TGTGCCAGCAGTCCAAGGGACCCCCGCGCTACCGAGCAGTACTTC.

Many counts were recorded for this clonotype. V and J are TRBV28 and TRBJ2-7; 9 bases are shared with TRBD1. V was clipped by 4 bases and J by 5 bases; unmatched bases: 6. Germline V gene lookup returns CDR1 MDHEN and CDR2 SYDVKM. The CDR3 runs 14 residues. CDR3 amino acids: CASSSRDRAHEQYF. CDR3 sequence (DNA): TGTGCCAGCAGTTCCCGGGACAGGGCCCACGAGCAGTACTTC.

The V call is TRBV12-5, the J call TRBJ2-5; D is possibly TRBD2 (5 bases). The CDR3 has 12 amino acids. The V end lost 6 bases, the J end lost 5 bases, and 10 bases lay between the germline ends. Per germline, CDR1 LGHNT and CDR2 FRNRAP. This CDR3 is CASGLARETQYF. CDR3 sequence (DNA): TGTGCTAGTGGGCTAGCTCGGGAGACCCAGTACTTC.

This clonotype was observed at least ten times. The genes are TRBV5-1 and TRBJ2-1; no clear D gene. The CDR3 has 14 residues. From germline, CDR1 is SGHRS and CDR2 YFSETQ. V lost 4 bases and J lost 3, with 11 bases in between. For the CDR3, the DNA is TGCGCCAGCAGCGAGGACCCGGGCTACAATGAGCAGTTCTTC. Its protein is CASSEDPGYNEQFF.

This clonotype was recorded at least ten times. The rearrangement joins TRBV20-1 to TRBJ2-3; maybe TRBD1 (6 bases). CDR1 DFQATT and CDR2 SNEGSKA come from the germline V gene (reference sequence). This CDR3 region has 13 residues. Trimming removed 2 bases at V and 4 bases at J, with 10 bases between. The DNA of the CDR3 is TGCAGTGCTAGATTCCAGGGGCCAGATACGCAGTATTTT. It encodes CSARFQGPDTQYF.

This clonotype has ten or more counts. This chain uses TRBV2 with TRBJ2-3; TRBD2 matches at 10 bases. The CDR3 consists of 15 residues. Losses at the gene ends were 0 bases for V and 6 bases for J; bases not matched to a gene: 3. Per germline, CDR1 SNHLY and CDR2 FYNNEI. CDR3: CASSEASGRRDTQYF. The CDR3 nucleotides are TGTGCCAGCAGTGAAGCTAGCGGGAGGAGGGATACGCAGTATTTT.

This clonotype appeared a few times. The V call is TRBV18, the J call TRBJ2-1; weak D call: TRBD2 (6 bases). The germline gives CDR1 KGHSH, CDR2 LQKENI. Trimming shortened V by 6 bases and J by 8 bases, and 14 bases separated the two germline ends. CDR3 size: 13 residues. DNA of the CDR3: TGTGCCAGCTCTATGGGGGGAGGCGATGAGCAGTTCTTC. This gives the protein CASSMGGGDEQFF.

This clonotype turned up a few times. V is TRBV29-1 and J is TRBJ2-3; unclear D gene. In germline, CDR1 is SQVTM, CDR2 ANQGSEA. V was clipped by 6 bases and J by 6 bases, with 10 bases between them. This CDR3 contains 11 residues. The CDR3 here is CSVPPEDTQYF. The CDR3 bases are TGCAGCGTCCCCCCCGAGGATACGCAGTATTTT.

The sample holds many counts of this clonotype. The chain uses TRBV7-3 and TRBJ2-1, with 8 nucleotides matching TRBD2. The CDR3 sequence is 17 residues long. The germline CDR1 and CDR2 sequences are SGHTA and FQGTGA. The V segment lost 1 base and the J segment 2 bases; nucleotides outside the gene matches: 7. The CDR3 loop reads CASSLNTPGLAYNEQFF. In DNA form, the CDR3 reads TGTGCCAGCAGCTTAAATACCCCGGGACTAGCCTACAATGAGCAGTTCTTC.

V usage is TRBV24-1 and J usage is TRBJ2-7; 7 bases are a match to TRBD2. The V gene end was trimmed by 9 bases and the J gene end by 4 bases; junction bases not matched to a gene: 5. CDR1 is KGHDR, CDR2 SFDVKD, per germline. The CDR3 sequence is 12 residues long. The CDR3 DNA reads TGTGCCACCTCGCCGGGGGGTTACGAGCAGTACTTC. It is translated as CATSPGGYEQYF.

This clonotype appeared many times. The chain employs TRBV28 and TRBJ2-7; 8 positions match TRBD2. V shed 3 bases, J shed 3 bases, and the junction held 7 bases outside the gene matches. The length of the CDR3 is 15 residues. The germline V gene encodes CDR1 MDHEN and CDR2 SYDVKM. This chain's CDR3 is CASSFLTSGGYEQYF. DNA of the CDR3: TGTGCCAGCAGTTTTTTAACTAGCGGAGGCTACGAGCAGTACTTC.

This clonotype was picked up many times. V and J are TRBV12-5 and TRBJ2-1, with TRBD2 as a possible D gene (5 bases). Germline V gene sequence: CDR1 LGHNT, CDR2 FRNRAP. The CDR3 length is 19 residues. With 2 bases removed from V and 0 bases from J, the gap between germline ends came to 20 bases. The CDR3 is CASGLNPLVEGSSYNEQFF. CDR3 in DNA: TGTGCTAGTGGTTTGAACCCACTAGTAGAGGGAAGCTCCTACAATGAGCAGTTCTTC.

This clonotype was seen ten or more times. The V gene is TRBV3-1, the J gene TRBJ1-1; 7 bases fit TRBD1. Germline CDR1 LGHDT, CDR2 YNNKEL (reference sequence). V trimming: 4 bases; J trimming: 4 bases; junction bases outside the gene matches: 12. The CDR3 length is 16 residues. In DNA, the CDR3 is TGTGCCAGCAGCCTTCGGACAGGCGTAGGAGGCACTGAAGCTTTCTTT. It encodes CASSLRTGVGGTEAFF.

The chain uses TRBV29-1 and TRBJ1-2, with 7 bases identical to TRBD1. The CDR3 covers 12 residues. V lost 4 bases to trimming and J lost 7 bases; unmatched junction nucleotides: 6. In germline, CDR1 is SQVTM, CDR2 ANQGSEA. In DNA, the CDR3 is TGCAGCGTTGGACAGGGAGAGGGTGGCTACACCTTC. Encoded protein: CSVGQGEGGYTF. Combining the CDR3 with reference TRBV29-1 and TRBJ1-2 gives the whole variable domain SAVISQKPSRDICQRGTSLTIQCQVDSQVTMMFWYRQQPGQSLTLIATANQGSEATYESGFVIDKFPISRPNLTFSTLTVSNMSPEDSSIYLCSVGQGEGGYTFGSGTRLTVV.

The rearrangement joins TRBV12-3 or TRBV12-4 to TRBJ1-2; maybe TRBD1 (6 bases). V shed 6 bases and J shed 8 bases, with 19 bases lying between them. The CDR3 runs 14 residues. The CDR3 spells CASRRPGGLGGYTF. CDR3 DNA sequence: TGTGCCAGCAGACGACCGGGGGGGCTGGGGGGCTACACCTTC.

This clonotype was seen at least ten times. The chain carries TRBV5-1 and TRBJ1-1, with unresolved D. The CDR3 loop spans 17 amino acids. V gave up 4 bases and J gave up 5 bases, with 24 bases separating them. CDR1 is SGHRS and CDR2 is YFSETQ in the germline V gene. The CDR3: CASSEGHGRIMLTEAFF. CDR3 DNA: TGCGCCAGCAGCGAAGGCCATGGCCGAATTATGTTGACTGAAGCTTTCTTT.

The gene calls are TRBV25-1 and TRBJ1-2; the D is unclear. Trimming removed 2 bases at V and 6 bases at J, with 13 bases between. The CDR3 extends over 14 amino acids. Germline V CDR1 and CDR2: MGHDK, SYGVNS. CDR3 in amino acids: CASSEGVWGDGYTF. In DNA form, the CDR3 reads TGTGCCAGCAGTGAAGGAGTCTGGGGTGATGGCTACACCTTC.

This clonotype was seen only a few times. CDR3 DNA: TGTGCCAGCAGTGTCACCGGGGGCACCAATCAGCCCCAGCATTTT. Amino acid sequence: CASSVTGGTNQPQHF. This chain connects TRBV28 to TRBJ1-5; maybe TRBD1 (6 bases). Germline assignment: CDR1 MDHEN and CDR2 SYDVKM. V was trimmed by 5 bases and J by 3 bases, leaving 14 bases between them. CDR3 length equals 15 residues.

The chain links TRBV25-1 to TRBJ2-3; TRBD2 agrees at 7 bases. The length of the CDR3 is 13 residues. Germline CDR1 and CDR2: MGHDK and SYGVNS. The junction had 7 bases not matched to a gene; V was cut back by 6 bases and J by 7 bases. CDR3 nucleotides: TGTGCCAGCAGGGGGGGGAGCGGAAATACGCAGTATTTT. It specifies CASRGGSGNTQYF.

This clonotype was observed a handful of times. J is TRBJ1-2 and V is TRBV15; D uncertain. The CDR3 is 12 residues long. With 1 base removed from V and 5 bases from J, the gap between germline ends came to 5 bases. Per germline, CDR1 LNHNV and CDR2 YYDKDF (reference sequence). The CDR3 here is CATSRGGYGYTF. The CDR3 bases are TGTGCCACCAGCAGAGGCGGATATGGCTACACCTTC.